The sequence of this T cell receptor beta chain was determined in a study of cytomegalovirus exposure and HLA in healthy donors. Study conclusions and caveats: Several of the most significant clusters appeared linked to common viral pathogens, based on a later analysis. Researchers reported in a later analysis that a missense DCLRE1C variant was tied to TCR beta V- and J-gene trimming. In vitro testing confirmed a few CMV-associated chains as specific for CMV antigens. The study flagged roughly 160 TCR beta chains as cytomegalovirus-associated.

About this clone itself: Its antigen is unknown.

The CDR3 sequence is 15 residues long. Unmatched junction bases numbered 9, after V lost 5 bases and J lost 3 bases. Germline V lookup: CDR1 LNHNV, CDR2 YYDKDF (reference sequence). Use of 60 Vbeta and 13 Jbeta primers characterized the PCR. The repertoire was sequenced with immunoSEQ multiplex PCR; TCRdb's copy has only in-frame clones and lacks some. The sample lists around 170,000 clones; roughly 80% were seen once. This chain links TRBV15 with TRBJ2-7; 8 bases line up with TRBD1. The specimen was PBMCs. The source is a man aged 60-69 years in good health and CMV-seronegative. The chain's CDR3 is CATSPRRTGYYEQYF. The DNA for the CDR3 is TGTGCCACCAGCCCACGTCGGACAGGGTACTACGAGCAGTACTTC.